This is a list of T cell receptor beta chains from one sample in a study of response to subunit inactivated influenza vaccine. TCRdb recomputed calls from the RT-PCR reads with MiXCR, one row per CDR3 protein. Of about 480,000 distinct CDR3 sequences in the sample, about 25% are singletons; the top ten hold 1.5% to 2%. The material sequenced was CD4+ T cells sorted from PBMCs, taken more than 4 days after vaccination. The receptors were sampled from a man aged 50-59 years who received an inactivated influenza vaccine. CDR3s include the opening cysteine and the closing phenylalanine or tryptophan.

j_call v_call cdr3_length cdr3_aa
TRBJ2-2 TRBV21-1 15 CASSIAGGDTGELFF
TRBJ1-2 TRBV20-1 12 CSARDRIYGYTF
TRBJ2-5 TRBV10-3 13 CAISVGVGETQYF
TRBJ2-1 TRBV24-1 16 CATSDISGSSYNEQFF
TRBJ2-7 TRBV15 15 CATSKKRTPIAGQYF
TRBJ1-2 TRBV6-5 16 CASSYSGGDNSYGYTF
TRBJ2-7 TRBV6-5 15 CASSYLLSTDYEQYF
TRBJ2-1 TRBV5-1 17 CASSPGLAGSAINEQFF
TRBJ1-1 TRBV12-3/TRBV12-4 12 CASSWGSPGAFF
TRBJ2-2 TRBV24-1 16 CATSDSGQGWTGELFF
TRBJ2-1 TRBV7-3 14 CASSLIPFYNEQFF
TRBJ2-2 TRBV7-2 14 CASSINANTGELFF
TRBJ2-7 TRBV29-1 14 CSVDRLAGEGEQYF
TRBJ1-1 TRBV6-1 13 CASTLTGGYEAFF
TRBJ2-1 TRBV4-3 17 CASSQEVPTETDNEQFF
TRBJ2-3 TRBV5-5 15 CASSLASLRADTQYF
TRBJ2-5 TRBV20-1 12 CSAKPDWETQYF
TRBJ2-7 TRBV20-1 13 CSARRARYYEQYF
TRBJ2-5 TRBV11-2 12 CASSQAQETQYF
TRBJ1-5 TRBV20-1 14 CSARQQGSNQPQHF
TRBJ1-5 TRBV20-1 15 CSASEGGQMNQPQHF
TRBJ2-7 TRBV20-1 14 CSAELAGGSYEQYF